This entry describes one T cell receptor beta chain. Antigen: not known. The germline gives CDR1 LNHDA, CDR2 SQIVND (reference sequence). With 6 bases clipped from V and 2 bases from J, the junction kept 7 bases outside the gene matches. The CDR3 is made up of 15 amino acids. This sample is drawn from a study of cytomegalovirus exposure and HLA in healthy donors. Study-level points and caveats: In a later analysis, TCR beta V- and J-gene trimming showed a link to a missense DCLRE1C variant. DRB1 had the most TCR associations and HLA-C the fewest, a later analysis found, with rates varying by HLA locus. Presence/absence analyses took donor sequencing depth as roughly uniform.

Researchers ran the PCR with 60 Vbeta and 13 Jbeta primers. Generated by immunoSEQ multiplex PCR, the TCRdb table keeps only in-frame clones and is missing some. In the table there are 130,000 to 150,000 clones, 72% of which are singletons. This receptor was taken from a man aged 35-49 years in good health and CMV-seronegative. The J gene is TRBJ1-3, the V gene TRBV19, with 7 positions matching TRBD1. The sample was PBMCs. CDR3 in amino acids: CASSWDRYPGNTIYF. The CDR3 bases are TGTGCCAGTAGCTGGGACAGATACCCTGGAAACACCATATATTTT.